This note documents a single TCR beta chain sequence. The antigen is unknown. Together with a sample-barcoded 5' primer, a J-beta primer mix was included in a second PCR lasting about 6 to 11 cycles. TCRdb independently ran MiXCR on the 5' RACE reads; one entry per CDR3 protein. The sample records about 680,000 distinct CDR3 sequences, 49% being singletons. The CDR3 runs to 16 residues. The ends were cut back, 5 bases at V and 6 bases at J, with 20 bases in the middle. Looked up from germline, CDR1 is SGHTA and CDR2 is FQGNSA. The data belong to a study of blood T cells in healthy people across ages. Points from the study as a whole: Naive and antigen-experienced cells could not be conclusively compared, given unsorted PBMCs.

The chain recombines TRBV7-2 with TRBJ1-5, with D possibly TRBD1 on 5 matching bases. Sequenced material: blood. The sequence was obtained from a woman aged 55-75 years in good health. The CDR3 sequence is CASSPRGPLVTQPQHF. CDR3 in DNA: TGTGCCAGCAGCCCAAGGGGCCCCCTGGTCACTCAGCCCCAGCATTTT.